These 24 T cell receptor beta chains came from one sample sequenced in a study of T cells in Graves' hyperthyroidism and ophthalmopathy. Regions amplified from RNA transcripts were the TCR beta CDR3 regions. Researchers ran a first-round RT-PCR on the TCR CDR3 using the HTBI primer set. TCRdb called the multiplex PCR reads again in MiXCR, with one record for every CDR3 protein. The sample consists of 500,000 to 700,000 distinct CDR3 sequences, 16% of them appearing once. Input material: blood. The origin of the receptors is a woman aged 18-30 years with Graves' hyperthyroidism.

This clonotype was detected a few times. The chain has TRBV6-1 and TRBJ1-1, with D maybe TRBD1 (5 bases). The CDR3 sequence is 12 residues long. Trimming took 5 bases from V and 4 from J, leaving 8 bases between them. Germline assignment: CDR1 MNHNS and CDR2 SASEGT. For the CDR3, the DNA is TGTGCCAGCAGTAGGGACCGCACTGAAGCTTTCTTT. Encoded protein: CASSRDRTEAFF.

Remarks on this clonotype: A much larger clonotype is one base distant, so this may be a read error. The chain combines TRBV20-1 with TRBJ2-4; TRBD2 agrees at 11 bases. CDR1 is DFQATT, CDR2 SNEGSKA, per germline (reference sequence). The CDR3 totals 14 residues. V lost 6 bases and J lost 9; bases outside the gene matches: 10. This CDR3 reads CSARPGLAESIQYF. CDR3 coding DNA: TGCAGTGCACGTCCGGGACTAGCGGAAAGCATTCAGTACTTC.

A few counts support this clonotype. The chain combines TRBV11-2 with TRBJ2-1, with 9 nucleotides matching TRBD1. From germline, CDR1 is SGHAT and CDR2 FQNNGV. The CDR3 covers 15 residues. Germline trimming cut 4 bases from V and 5 bases from J; bases unmatched to any gene: 6. The CDR3 nucleotides read TGTGCCAGCAGCTGGACCGGGACAGGGAACAATGAGCAGTTCTTC. Translation: CASSWTGTGNNEQFF.

The V gene is TRBV24-1, the J gene TRBJ2-5; D is undetermined. The V end lost 2 bases, the J end lost 0 bases, and 9 bases lay between the germline ends. The CDR3 spans 15 residues. Germline loops: CDR1 KGHDR, CDR2 SFDVKD. The CDR3 here is CATSDSDQYQETQYF. The CDR3 coding sequence is TGTGCCACCAGTGATTCGGACCAGTACCAAGAGACCCAGTACTTC.

There are many counts of this clonotype. This chain uses TRBV11-3 with TRBJ1-2; D might be TRBD1 (6 bases). The V and J ends lost 5 bases and 1 base respectively, with 8 bases between them. Germline CDR1 is SGHNT and CDR2 is YENEEA. The CDR3 is made up of 13 amino acids. The chain's CDR3 is CASSTRGNYGYTF. DNA for the CDR3: TGTGCCAGCAGCACCAGGGGTAACTATGGCTACACCTTC.

This clonotype was seen many times. The rearrangement joins TRBV28 to TRBJ2-2; D call uncertain. Germline CDR1 reads MDHEN; CDR2 reads SYDVKM. The CDR3 spans 13 residues. Between the trimmed V and J ends, which lost 3 bases and 1 base, there was a span of 3 bases. The CDR3 DNA follows: TGTGCCAGCAGTTTCAGGAACACCGGGGAGCTGTTTTTT. This gives the protein CASSFRNTGELFF.

In its sample, this clonotype was seen many times. The chain has TRBV12-5 and TRBJ2-7; D perhaps matches TRBD1 (6 bases). The ends were cut back, 0 bases at V and 1 base at J, with 13 bases in the middle. Germline V gene sequence: CDR1 LGHNT, CDR2 FRNRAP. The CDR3 extends over 16 amino acids. The CDR3 is CASGLVLGARSYEQYF. The CDR3 DNA sequence: TGTGCTAGTGGTTTGGTACTGGGGGCCAGGTCCTACGAGCAGTACTTC.

This clonotype was observed a single time. The chain uses TRBV29-1 and TRBJ2-4, with TRBD2 matching over 10 bases. This CDR3 has 15 residues. V was clipped by 0 bases and J by 7 bases; unmatched bases: 6. The V gene's germline CDR1 is SQVTM and CDR2 ANQGSEA. CDR3 in DNA: TGCAGCGTTGAAGACCCCGGACTAGCGGCGAACATTCAGTACTTC. This codes for CSVEDPGLAANIQYF.

This clonotype was found many times. The chain couples TRBV12-3 or TRBV12-4 to TRBJ2-7; 9 nucleotides agree with TRBD2. Losses at the gene ends were 6 bases for V and 0 bases for J; bases not matched to a gene: 3. The CDR3 is 14 amino acids. CDR3 loop: CASRRTSDSYEQYF. As DNA, the CDR3 is TGTGCCAGCAGGAGGACTAGCGACTCCTACGAGCAGTACTTC.

The chain employs TRBV5-1 and TRBJ2-7; the D gene is possibly TRBD1 (6 bases). The CDR3 is 15 residues long. Germline assignment: CDR1 SGHRS and CDR2 YFSETQ. V gave up 2 bases and J gave up 5 bases, with 17 bases separating them. This CDR3 reads CASSFTGLPPHEQYF. Here the CDR3 DNA reads TGCGCCAGCAGCTTTACAGGGCTCCCACCCCACGAGCAGTACTTC.

The chain carries TRBV24-1 and TRBJ2-2, with D maybe TRBD2 (5 bases). This CDR3 has 15 residues. CDR1 and CDR2 (germline): KGHDR, SFDVKD. V was pared by 4 bases and J by 7 bases, with 15 bases between. The CDR3 region has the DNA TGTGCCACCAGTGACATAACGCGGAGGAGCGGGGAGCTGTTTTTT. Translating gives CATSDITRRSGELFF.

The J gene is TRBJ1-5, the V gene TRBV7-8; D is ambiguous. Germline assignment: CDR1 SGHVS and CDR2 FQNEAQ. Trimming cost V 2 bases and J 6 bases, with 8 bases left between them. This CDR3 spans 13 amino acids. The CDR3 coding sequence is TGTGCCAGCAGCTTAAAATGGGGTCAGCCCCAGCATTTT. Amino acids: CASSLKWGQPQHF.

The chain is built from TRBV9 and TRBJ2-7; TRBD2 is a possible D gene (7 bases). The germline V and J ends were trimmed by 3 bases and 7 bases, with 17 bases remaining between them. The CDR3 is made up of 14 amino acids. The germline V gene encodes CDR1 SGDLS and CDR2 YYNGEE. The CDR3 loop is CASSADGGAQEQYF. The CDR3 nucleotides are TGTGCCAGCAGCGCCGATGGGGGGGCGCAAGAGCAGTACTTC.

This clonotype was detected many times. The V gene is TRBV7-3, the J gene TRBJ1-1, with D maybe TRBD1 (5 bases). The CDR3 contains 17 residues. Trimming pared 3 bases from V and 0 bases from J, leaving 17 bases between. In germline, CDR1 is SGHTA, CDR2 FQGTGA. The CDR3 loop reads CASSFDTLGVMNTEAFF. CDR3 DNA sequence: TGTGCCAGCAGCTTCGATACTTTGGGGGTCATGAACACTGAAGCTTTCTTT.

In its sample, this clonotype was seen many times. The V gene is TRBV7-3, the J gene TRBJ1-1; no clear D. Germline loops: CDR1 SGHTA, CDR2 FQGTGA. Between the trimmed V and J ends, which lost 4 bases and 1 base, there was a span of 7 bases. This CDR3 has 13 residues. CDR3 sequence: CASSYTANTEAFF. CDR3 DNA: TGTGCCAGCAGCTACACAGCGAACACTGAAGCTTTCTTT. Complete variable domain (other parts from reference TRBV7-3 and TRBJ1-1): GAGVSQTPSNKVTEKGKYVELRCDPISGHTALYWYRQSLGQGPEFLIYFQGTGAADDSGLPNDRFFAVRPEGSVSTLKIQRTERGDSAVYLCASSYTANTEAFFGQGTRLTVV.

At least ten counts were recorded for this clonotype. This chain joins TRBV4-2 and TRBJ1-5; 9 bases are a match to TRBD1. This CDR3 spans 16 amino acids. The V gene end was trimmed by 5 bases and the J gene end by 3 bases; junction bases not matched to a gene: 8. Per germline, CDR1 LGHNA and CDR2 YNFKEQ. This chain's CDR3 is CASSSGQGASNQPQHF. In nucleotides, the CDR3 is TGTGCCAGCAGCTCGGGACAGGGAGCCTCCAATCAGCCCCAGCATTTT.

The chain has TRBV20-1 and TRBJ2-2; maybe TRBD2 (6 bases). V was pared by 7 bases and J by 0 bases, with 12 bases between. CDR1 is DFQATT and CDR2 is SNEGSKA in the germline V gene (reference sequence). This CDR3 contains 14 residues. CDR3 in amino acids: CSVVSGANTGELFF. In DNA form, the CDR3 reads TGCAGTGTGGTATCGGGGGCGAACACCGGGGAGCTGTTTTTT.

This clonotype was observed a few times. The V gene is TRBV11-2, the J gene TRBJ2-2; 9 nucleotides line up with TRBD2. Trimming removed 2 bases from V and 6 bases from J; junction bases left unmatched: 7. The CDR3 contains 16 residues. Germline V CDR1 and CDR2: SGHAT, FQNNGV. CDR3 sequence reads: CASSLLGLAGAGELFF. CDR3 nucleotides: TGTGCCAGCAGCTTATTAGGATTAGCGGGGGCCGGGGAGCTGTTTTTT. Full variable domain (remainder filled in from reference TRBV11-2 and TRBJ2-2): EAGVAQSPRYKIIEKRQSVAFWCNPISGHATLYWYQQILGQGPKLLIQFQNNGVVDDSQLPKDRFSAERLKGVDSTLKIQPAKLEDSAVYLCASSLLGLAGAGELFFGEGSRLTVL.

At least ten counts were recorded for this clonotype. V and J are TRBV12-3 or TRBV12-4 and TRBJ2-7; 10 bases are shared with TRBD1. Unmatched junction bases numbered 9, after V lost 8 bases and J lost 5 bases. The CDR3 has 14 residues. DNA of the CDR3: TGTGCCAGCCGTAACGGGACAGGGGACAACGAGCAGTACTTC. Its protein product is CASRNGTGDNEQYF.

This clonotype was detected many times. The CDR3 DNA is TGCAGTGCCGGGGACGGGATAGATGATACGCAGTATTTT. It is translated as CSAGDGIDDTQYF. V is TRBV20-1 and J is TRBJ2-3; D is possibly TRBD1 or TRBD2 (5 bases each). This CDR3 region has 13 residues. Germline CDR1 DFQATT, CDR2 SNEGSKA (reference sequence). V lost 6 bases, J lost 6 bases, and 16 bases lay in between.

In its sample, this clonotype was seen many times. The chain links TRBV2 to TRBJ2-5; a weak D match, TRBD2 (6 bases). Germline assignment: CDR1 SNHLY and CDR2 FYNNEI. The V and J ends lost 8 bases and 5 bases respectively, with 15 bases between them. This CDR3 has 13 residues. The CDR3 DNA follows: TGTGCCAGCGAGCTCGTGCGGGGCGAGACCCAGTACTTC. Encoded protein: CASELVRGETQYF.

The table lists this clonotype with a few counts. The chain joins TRBV28 to TRBJ2-7, with 9 bases aligning to TRBD1. CDR1 is MDHEN and CDR2 is SYDVKM in the germline V gene. V was pared by 8 bases and J by 3 bases, with 11 bases of the junction left unmatched. The CDR3 has 15 residues. CDR3 sequence (DNA): TGTGCCAGCCAGAACTGGGGGACAGGGAACTACGAGCAGTACTTC. Translation gives CASQNWGTGNYEQYF.

This clonotype was detected ten times or more. The chain is built from TRBV12-3 or TRBV12-4 and TRBJ2-1; 13 positions match TRBD2. The ends lost 5 bases at V and 3 bases at J; junction bases unmatched: 4. The CDR3 runs to 16 residues. The DNA of the CDR3 is TGTGCCAGCAGTCCGGGACTAGCGGGGATCTACAATGAGCAGTTCTTC. Translated, it gives CASSPGLAGIYNEQFF.

This clonotype was seen a handful of times. V usage is TRBV9 and J usage is TRBJ2-1, with 11 bases fitting TRBD2. V gave up 6 bases and J gave up 7 bases; unmatched junction bases: 9. Per the germline V gene, CDR1 is SGDLS and CDR2 is YYNGEE. This CDR3 region has 15 residues. This CDR3 is CASTPTSGAINEQFF. The CDR3 DNA reads TGTGCCAGCACCCCGACTAGCGGGGCGATTAATGAGCAGTTCTTC.